Sequencing of this T cell receptor (beta chain) was carried out in a study of T-cell memory formation after mild COVID-19 (dated by TCRdb to 2020 to 2022). Describing the broader study: TCR sequence clusters from the two donors were largely donor specific. In a couple of donors, T-cell clones that expanded and contracted after mild COVID-19 were followed by sequencing TCRalpha and TCRbeta repertoires longitudinally. Two young, previously healthy adult volunteers made up the cohort, one male and one female.

This clonotype occurred many times. There is no known antigen for this receptor. One base away there is no much larger clone; base qualities are not given. The germline V and J ends show losses of 2 bases and 8 bases respectively, and no gene match explains 12 bases of the junction. Looking up the germline V gene yields CDR1 SGHAT and CDR2 FQNNGV. Including cysteine and phenylalanine, the CDR3 has 17 amino acids. Only the CDR3 DNA stays, 51 bases, in frame from base 1. Sequencing took place on an Illumina NovaSeq 6000. TCRalpha and TCRbeta cDNA libraries were constructed by 5'RACE with constant-segment primers, with sample barcodes and unique molecular identifiers being introduced. RNA was extracted from every sample with Trizol reagent. Amplification of the libraries took two PCR steps, and the second step added a second sample barcode plus Illumina TruSeq adapters. Libraries were sequenced on an Illumina NovaSeq with 2 x 150 bp paired-end reads. Concerning the study's data processing: Reads were demultiplexed and collapsed into UMI-guided consensus sequences with migec v1.2.7. Using mixcr v2.1.11, UMI consensuses were aligned to TRA and TRB V and J templates and then assembled into clonotypes. A clonotype was counted as expanded or contracted only if both edgeR and NoisET called the change significant, with noise models trained on biological replicates. edgeR calls used a false discovery rate-adjusted p below 0.01 and a log2 fold-change threshold of 1. As an exploratory analysis of dynamics, max-normalized trajectories of the 1000 most abundant clonotypes were examined by PCA with hierarchical clustering. Each responding clone was given a CD4 or CD8 phenotype based on the CD4+ and CD8+ repertoires, which had been sequenced separately. Using fastp trimming at Q25 and MiXCR clonotype assembly, TCRdb reanalyzed the public sequencing data and kept in-frame beta chains. One record per CDR3 amino acid sequence lists the most common genes and DNA. None of the V and J calls come from the authors' own analysis; TCRdb made them. Counted in this sample were approximately 150,000 distinct CDR3 sequences; roughly 6.3% of them appeared once. Jointly, the top ten make up more than 2% of the sample.

PBMCs were isolated by Ficoll-Paque density gradient centrifugation. On the study overall, not on this receptor specifically: The second-wave clones that peaked on day 37 were not confirmed to be SARS-CoV-2 specific. Only a couple of mild cases were covered by the study, and larger cohorts that include severe cases with pre-infection samples were considered necessary. From day 15 to 85, contracting clones showed balanced CD4/CD8 phenotypes, whereas a second wave of clones that expanded from day 15 to 37 leaned towards CD4+. Some responding clones were found in pre-infection memory, which suggests that pre-existing cross-reactive memory T cells took part in the SARS-CoV-2 response. Contracting CD4+ clones turned up mainly in the CM and EM memory subsets, whereas EMRA was where CD8+ clones were enriched.

This chain joins TRBV11-2 to TRBJ1-6, with 7 bases aligning to TRBD1. The receptor's source is an adult woman who had mild COVID-19 (a few samples of this study predate the infection). The sample titles of this study are shuffled in the database, so cell type and time point are left out; the donor was told from shared clones. Specimen: PBMCs or a T cell subset sorted from them (not recorded which). The CDR3 amino acid sequence is: CASSLIRGSQLDSPLHF. The sequenced DNA: TGTGCCAGCAGCTTAATCAGGGGGAGTCAATTGGATTCACCCCTCCACTTT.